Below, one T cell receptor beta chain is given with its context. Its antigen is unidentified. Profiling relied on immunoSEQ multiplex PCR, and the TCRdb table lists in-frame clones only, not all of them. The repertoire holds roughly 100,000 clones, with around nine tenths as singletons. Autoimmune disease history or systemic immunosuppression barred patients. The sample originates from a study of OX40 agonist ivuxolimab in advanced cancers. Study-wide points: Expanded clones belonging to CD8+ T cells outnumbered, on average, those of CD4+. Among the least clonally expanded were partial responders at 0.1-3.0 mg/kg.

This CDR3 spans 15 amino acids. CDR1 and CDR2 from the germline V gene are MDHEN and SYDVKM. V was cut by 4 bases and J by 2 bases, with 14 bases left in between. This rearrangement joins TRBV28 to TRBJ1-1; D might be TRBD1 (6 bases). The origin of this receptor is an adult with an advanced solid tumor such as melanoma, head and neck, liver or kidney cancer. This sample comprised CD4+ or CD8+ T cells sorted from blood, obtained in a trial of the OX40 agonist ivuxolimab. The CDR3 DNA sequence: TGTGCCAGCAGTTACAGGGCGGCCATAAACACTGAAGCTTTCTTT. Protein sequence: CASSYRAAINTEAFF.